A selection of T cell receptor beta chains follows, all from one sample in a study of shared clonotypes between healthy human individuals. Profiled with immunoSEQ multiplex PCR; TCRdb holds only in-frame clones, not every one. The sample has roughly 300,000 clones, less than 85% seen once. The sequenced sample consisted of memory CD4+ T cells sorted from blood. The receptors stem from a man aged 25-40 years in good health. Each CDR3 is given with its conserved first and last residue. Fields, in order: D gene, V gene, J gene, clone size, CDR3 length, CDR3 protein, CDR3 DNA. The D gene is left open where the match is weak. Size is omitted from some rows. Given values are once, few, many or a class for expanded clones.

.	TRBV29-1	TRBJ1-1	.	12	CSAPGADTEAFF	TGCAGCGCTCCTGGGGCGGACACTGAAGCTTTCTTT
.	TRBV18	TRBJ2-7	few	11	CASSDANEQYF	TGTGCCAGCTCGGACGCCAACGAGCAGTACTTC
TRBD2	TRBV18	TRBJ2-7	.	17	CASSPEGLAGGGDEQYF	TGTGCCAGCTCACCAGAAGGACTAGCGGGAGGCGGGGACGAGCAGTACTTC
TRBD1	TRBV15	TRBJ2-2	.	17	CATSRDSGGSSTGELFF	TGTGCCACCAGCAGAGACTCAGGGGGCTCTAGCACCGGGGAGCTGTTTTTT
.	TRBV6-1	TRBJ1-2	many	13	CASRERQTYGYTF	TGTGCCAGCAGGGAGCGACAGACCTATGGCTACACCTTC
.	TRBV6-5	TRBJ2-5	.	14	CASSYSWAAETQYF	TGTGCCAGCAGTTACTCGTGGGCTGCGGAGACCCAGTACTTC
.	TRBV5-5	TRBJ2-6	.	14	CASSLGSGANVLTF	TGTGCCAGCAGCTTGGGTTCTGGGGCCAACGTCCTGACTTTC
.	TRBV18	TRBJ1-5	.	15	CASSPGPGGNQPQHF	TGTGCCAGCTCACCAGGGCCGGGAGGCAATCAGCCCCAGCATTTT
TRBD2	TRBV4-2	TRBJ2-7	once	13	CASSQDRGDEQYF	TGTGCCAGCAGCCAAGACCGGGGGGACGAGCAGTACTTC
TRBD1	TRBV28	TRBJ2-7	.	14	CASSPGQGSYEQYF	TGTGCCAGCAGCCCGGGACAGGGTTCCTACGAGCAGTACTTC
.	TRBV28	TRBJ1-2	.	17	CASSFRQGAPHRWGYTF	TGTGCCAGCAGTTTTAGGCAGGGAGCGCCGCACCGATGGGGCTACACCTTC
TRBD1	TRBV9	TRBJ2-5	.	17	CASSVGLGQGGRETQYF	TGTGCCAGCAGCGTAGGTTTGGGACAGGGAGGCCGAGAGACCCAGTACTTC
.	TRBV5-4	TRBJ1-4	.	14	CASSLKKGGEKLFF	TGTGCCAGCAGCTTGAAAAAGGGTGGGGAAAAACTGTTTTTT
TRBD1	TRBV30	TRBJ1-5	.	14	CAWSVTGGNQPQHF	TGTGCCTGGAGCGTTACAGGGGGGAATCAGCCCCAGCATTTT
.	TRBV5-1	TRBJ1-1	.	14	CASSLMGQNTEAFF	TGCGCCAGCAGCTTGATGGGACAGAACACTGAAGCTTTCTTT
TRBD2	TRBV5-4	TRBJ2-7	.	15	CASSSSGSGVYEQYF	TGTGCCAGCAGCTCTAGCGGGAGCGGGGTCTACGAGCAGTACTTC
TRBD2	TRBV5-5	TRBJ2-3	.	16	CASSLLAGVSTDTQYF	TGTGCCAGCAGCTTGCTAGCGGGAGTTTCCACAGATACGCAGTATTTT
TRBD1	TRBV6-5	TRBJ2-1	.	14	CASSYRDRVNEQFF	TGTGCCAGCAGTTACCGGGACAGGGTCAATGAGCAGTTCTTC
.	TRBV7-8	TRBJ2-3	many	12	CASSLRPDTQYF	TGTGCCAGCAGCTTAAGGCCAGATACGCAGTATTTT
.	TRBV19	TRBJ1-2	.	12	CASRVSNYGYTF	TGTGCCAGTAGGGTTTCTAACTATGGCTACACCTTC
TRBD1	TRBV10-1	TRBJ1-1	.	16	CASSYLRDRGPTEAFF	TGCGCCAGCTCTTACCTAAGGGACAGGGGGCCGACTGAAGCTTTCTTT
.	TRBV27	TRBJ2-1	.	12	CASSFSSNEQFF	TGTGCCAGCAGTTTCTCATCGAATGAGCAGTTCTTC
.	TRBV18	TRBJ2-1	.	11	CASSPINEQFF	TGTGCCAGCTCACCCATCAATGAGCAGTTCTTC
.	TRBV6-6	TRBJ1-2	few	13	CASAQLGNYGYTF	TGTGCCAGCGCGCAATTGGGTAACTATGGCTACACCTTC
.	TRBV5-1	TRBJ2-3	.	14	CASRSGGITDTQYF	TGCGCCTCAAGGTCCGGGGGAATCACAGATACGCAGTATTTT
.	TRBV30	TRBJ2-3	.	14	CAWSVPEGTDTQYF	TGTGCCTGGAGTGTACCGGAAGGCACAGATACGCAGTATTTT
.	TRBV6-1	TRBJ2-2	once	13	CASSELAQGELFF	TGTGCCAGCAGTGAACTAGCGCAGGGGGAGCTGTTTTTT
.	TRBV2	TRBJ1-2	.	14	CASSDSLATYGYTF	TGTGCCAGCAGTGATTCCCTAGCGACCTATGGCTACACCTTC
.	TRBV10-1	TRBJ1-1	.	16	CASSESRGYENTEAFF	TGCGCCAGCAGTGAGTCAAGAGGGTACGAGAACACTGAAGCTTTCTTT
.	TRBV6-1	TRBJ1-2	once	14	CASTPIVGVAGYTF	TGTGCCAGCACCCCCATAGTAGGGGTCGCTGGCTACACCTTC
.	TRBV11-3	TRBJ2-5	.	11	CASSKGETQYF	TGTGCCAGCAGCAAGGGAGAGACCCAGTACTTC
.	TRBV18	TRBJ2-1	.	13	CASSPTGGYEQFF	TGTGCCAGCTCACCGACGGGTGGGTACGAGCAGTTCTTC
.	TRBV27	TRBJ1-1	.	13	CASSFQRNTEAFF	TGTGCCAGCAGTTTTCAGAGAAACACTGAAGCTTTCTTT
.	TRBV9	TRBJ1-4	.	18	CASSVGRGAEVANEKLFF	TGTGCCAGCAGCGTAGGTAGGGGAGCCGAAGTGGCGAATGAAAAACTGTTTTTT
.	TRBV5-4	TRBJ1-3	.	16	CASSSTSRVSGNTIYF	TGTGCCAGCAGCTCCACAAGTCGAGTCTCTGGAAACACCATATATTTT
.	TRBV16	TRBJ1-1	.	13	CASSQSRGVEAFF	TGTGCCAGCAGCCAATCACGAGGAGTTGAAGCTTTCTTT
.	TRBV25-1	TRBJ2-2	once	17	CASSEGSGVRGTGELFF	TGTGCCAGCAGTGAAGGGTCCGGGGTTCGGGGCACCGGGGAGCTGTTTTTT
.	TRBV9	TRBJ2-1	few	13	CASGPVGTNEQFF	TGTGCCAGCGGACCTGTAGGGACGAATGAGCAGTTCTTC
.	TRBV28	TRBJ2-7	.	15	CASSLSPGSSYEQYF	TGTGCCAGCAGTTTATCTCCAGGGAGCTCCTACGAGCAGTACTTC
.	TRBV7-4	TRBJ1-1	.	15	CASSPVAGRVTEAFF	TGTGCCAGCAGTCCTGTGGCCGGGCGAGTCACTGAAGCTTTCTTT
TRBD1	TRBV4-2	TRBJ2-2	.	20	CASSQEEVPGQGPNTGELFF	TGTGCCAGCAGCCAAGAGGAAGTCCCGGGACAGGGGCCGAACACCGGGGAGCTGTTTTTT